The 19 T cell receptor beta chains below were found in one sample sequenced in a study of blood T cells in healthy people across ages. Through a sample-barcoded 5' primer and a J-beta primer mix, a second PCR was run for about 6 to 11 cycles. TCRdb re-derived calls from the 5' RACE reads in MiXCR, one entry per CDR3 protein. This repertoire shows about a million distinct CDR3 sequences, just over 50% found once; its top ten account for about a fifth. The specimen was blood. Receptors were obtained from a woman aged 55-75 years in good health.

The chain is built from TRBV28 and TRBJ2-7, with D possibly being TRBD2 (6 bases). Trimming stripped 2 bases from V and 2 bases from J, with 10 bases between. The CDR3 contains 14 residues. CDR1 is MDHEN and CDR2 is SYDVKM in the germline V gene. CDR3 residues: CASSLRSGTYEQYF. The CDR3, as DNA: TGTGCCAGCAGTTTACGTAGCGGAACCTACGAGCAGTACTTC.

This clonotype was counted a few times. V is TRBV20-1 and J is TRBJ2-1, with TRBD2 matching over 8 bases. With V trimmed by 1 base and J by 0 bases, 2 bases remained unmatched. Per the germline V gene, CDR1 is DFQATT and CDR2 is SNEGSKA (reference sequence). This CDR3 has 15 amino acids. The CDR3, as DNA: TGCAGTGCTAGAGCCCGGGGGGGCTCCTACAATGAGCAGTTCTTC. Its protein is CSARARGGSYNEQFF.

The chain joins TRBV27 to TRBJ2-4; no definite D call. The CDR3 is made up of 15 amino acids. Germline V gene data show CDR1 as MNHEY and CDR2 as SMNVEV (reference sequence). V gave up 3 bases and J gave up 3 bases, with 12 bases separating them. The CDR3 nucleotides read TGTGCCAGCAGTTTCGCTGGGCAGTTCAAAAACATTCAGTACTTC. It yields the protein CASSFAGQFKNIQYF.

In this sample, this clonotype turned up a few times. This chain connects TRBV5-1 to TRBJ2-5; a possible D gene is TRBD1 (5 bases). This CDR3 is built from 15 residues. Germline V gene sequence: CDR1 SGHRS, CDR2 YFSETQ. V lost 4 bases, J lost 3 bases, and 16 bases lay in between. This CDR3 reads CASSLGPTGEETQYF. In DNA form, the CDR3 reads TGCGCCAGCAGCCTAGGGCCCACAGGTGAAGAGACCCAGTACTTC.

This clonotype was found once. A much larger clone is a single base away; this may be a read error. This sequence joins TRBV6-5 and TRBJ2-1; no firm D call. Judging by the DNA end, TRBJ2-7 fits better; the J call may be wrong. The CDR3 sequence is 12 residues long. Germline V gene sequence: CDR1 MNHEY, CDR2 SVGAGI. The CDR3: CASSKGYNEQYF. DNA of the CDR3: TGTGCCAGCAGCAAGGGCTACAATGAGCAGTACTTC.

V usage is TRBV20-1 and J usage is TRBJ2-7, with 8 positions matching TRBD2. This CDR3 has 13 amino acids. J lost 4 bases, V lost 7 bases, and 9 bases had no gene match. Germline V gives CDR1 DFQATT, CDR2 SNEGSKA (reference sequence). The CDR3 DNA reads TGCAGTGTGCCAGCGGGGGACCCTTACGAGCAGTACTTC. This gives the protein CSVPAGDPYEQYF.

The gene calls are TRBV7-2 and TRBJ2-4; the D is unclear. The CDR3 is made up of 13 amino acids. Germline CDR1 is SGHTA and CDR2 is FQGNSA. V was trimmed by 4 bases and J by 6 bases, leaving 10 bases between them. The CDR3 loop is CASSSVRGNIQYF. The CDR3 region has the DNA TGTGCCAGCAGCTCCGTTCGAGGAAACATTCAGTACTTC.

The chain couples TRBV25-1 to TRBJ1-5; the D gene is possibly TRBD1 (6 bases). Trimming stripped 1 base from V and 4 bases from J, with 11 bases between. The CDR3 loop spans 15 amino acids. Germline CDR1 reads MGHDK; CDR2 reads SYGVNS. The CDR3 region is CASSELGGENQPQHF. DNA for the CDR3: TGTGCCAGCAGTGAATTAGGGGGTGAGAATCAGCCCCAGCATTTT.

There are a few counts of this clonotype. The genes are TRBV29-1 and TRBJ2-1; 7 bases match TRBD1. Germline lookup yields CDR1 SQVTM and CDR2 ANQGSEA. The J segment lost 9 bases and the V segment lost 0 bases, leaving 8 bases of the junction unmatched. This CDR3 region has 14 residues. CDR3 protein: CSVEERIGGGEQFF. In DNA, the CDR3 is TGCAGCGTTGAAGAAAGGATAGGGGGCGGTGAGCAGTTCTTC.

The gene calls are TRBV6-2 or TRBV6-3 and TRBJ2-1; 9 nucleotides match TRBD2. Germline-derived CDR1 and CDR2 are MNHEY and SVGEGT. CDR3 size: 15 residues. V trimming: 4 bases; J trimming: 8 bases; junction bases outside the gene matches: 9. This CDR3 reads CASSSPGTSQHEQFF. DNA for the CDR3: TGTGCCAGCAGTTCCCCCGGGACTAGCCAGCATGAGCAGTTCTTC.

The chain has TRBV15 and TRBJ2-7, with 9 bases aligning to TRBD1. The ends lost 5 bases at V and 1 base at J; junction bases unmatched: 3. In germline, CDR1 is LNHNV, CDR2 YYDKDF (reference sequence). This CDR3 has 14 amino acids. CDR3 in amino acids: CATSLGQGSYEQYF. DNA for the CDR3: TGTGCCACCAGCTTGGGACAGGGATCCTACGAGCAGTACTTC.

The chain combines TRBV10-3 with TRBJ2-3; 10 nucleotides line up with TRBD2. The ends lost 6 bases at V and 5 bases at J; junction bases unmatched: 5. Germline V gives CDR1 ENHRY, CDR2 SYGVKD. CDR3 length equals 14 residues. The CDR3 DNA follows: TGTGCCATCAGGAGAGCGGGAGGGAGAGATACGCAGTATTTT. Its translation is CAIRRAGGRDTQYF.

This chain links TRBV7-9 with TRBJ1-1, with 8 bases lining up with TRBD1. Germline V CDR1 and CDR2: SEHNR, FQNEAQ (reference sequence). This CDR3 has 15 residues. With 2 bases clipped from V and 3 bases from J, the junction kept 5 bases outside the gene matches. Here the CDR3 reads CASSLTTGEDTEAFF. The CDR3 nucleotides read TGTGCCAGCAGCTTAACGACAGGGGAGGACACTGAAGCTTTCTTT.

The chain combines TRBV7-9 with TRBJ2-1, with 7 nucleotides matching TRBD1. The CDR3 totals 12 residues. The J segment lost 5 bases and the V segment lost 8 bases, leaving 3 bases of the junction unmatched. CDR1 SEHNR and CDR2 FQNEAQ come from the germline V gene (reference sequence). This CDR3 is CASGTVHNEQFF. The CDR3 DNA sequence: TGTGCCAGCGGGACAGTCCACAATGAGCAGTTCTTC. Combining the CDR3 with reference TRBV7-9 and TRBJ2-1 gives the whole variable domain DTGVSQNPRHKITKRGQNVTFRCDPISEHNRLYWYRQTLGQGPEFLTYFQNEAQLEKSRLLSDRFSAERPKGSFSTLEIQRTEQGDSAMYLCASGTVHNEQFFGPGTRLTVL.

This chain uses TRBV20-1 with TRBJ2-3, with D perhaps TRBD1 or TRBD2 (5 bases each). Trimming removed 6 bases at V and 8 bases at J, with 12 bases between. Germline CDR1 is DFQATT and CDR2 is SNEGSKA (reference sequence). CDR3 length: 11 residues. The CDR3 protein is CSASPGRTQYF. In nucleotides, the CDR3 is TGCAGTGCATCCCCGGGACGTACGCAGTATTTT.

This clonotype was observed many times. The rearrangement links TRBV29-1 to TRBJ2-5, with 10 bases lining up with TRBD2. The CDR3 length is 14 residues. Germline V CDR1 and CDR2: SQVTM, ANQGSEA. Trimming removed 2 bases from V and 10 bases from J; junction bases left unmatched: 10. The CDR3 loop is CSVETSGITSGQYF. The CDR3 DNA is TGCAGCGTTGAAACTAGCGGGATTACCAGTGGCCAGTACTTC.

CDR3 nucleotide sequence: TGCAGCGTTGAAGTAACGGGCATGGAGACCCAGTACTTC. Its translation: CSVEVTGMETQYF. The chain couples TRBV29-1 to TRBJ2-5; no clear D gene. The CDR3 consists of 13 residues. V dropped 1 base and J dropped 5 bases, with 11 bases sitting between them. Germline CDR1 and CDR2: SQVTM and ANQGSEA.

The CDR3 sequence: CASSLGTGVNTEAFF. DNA for the CDR3: TGTGCCAGCAGTTTAGGGACAGGAGTGAACACTGAAGCTTTCTTT. This sequence joins TRBV28 and TRBJ1-1; the match to TRBD1 covers 8 bases. The J segment lost 0 bases and the V segment lost 2 bases, leaving 2 bases of the junction unmatched. The germline gives CDR1 MDHEN, CDR2 SYDVKM. The CDR3 contains 15 residues.

This sequence joins TRBV3-1 and TRBJ2-5, with 11 bases identical to TRBD2. V was pared by 1 base and J by 4 bases, with 11 bases of the junction left unmatched. Germline lookup yields CDR1 LGHDT and CDR2 YNNKEL (reference sequence). This CDR3 is built from 18 residues. CDR3 coding DNA: TGTGCCAGCAGCCAAGCTTTAGCGGGAGGGCCGTGGGGAGAGACCCAGTACTTC. Its protein is CASSQALAGGPWGETQYF.